The clone carrying this TCR beta chain was recorded a few times. No antigen is known for it. Profiling relied on immunoSEQ multiplex PCR, and the TCRdb table lists in-frame clones only, not all of them. This table holds approximately 56,000 clones, less than 80% found once. The record originates from a study of a mutant IDH1 vaccine in newly diagnosed glioma. On the study more broadly: Most patients had radiochemotherapy with temozolomide before enrollment; others had one alone.

Time point given: week 47, end of study. Topical imiquimod accompanied each vaccine dose, which consisted of 300 ug of mutant IDH1 20-mer peptide. CDR3 length equals 14 residues. V was pared by 6 bases and J by 5 bases, with 16 bases between. Germline values: CDR1 MNHEY, CDR2 SMNVEV (reference sequence). The chain joins TRBV27 to TRBJ2-5; D is undetermined. This sequence originates from a man aged 50-60 years with glioma. Sequencing used PBMCs, obtained from a glioma patient whose treatment included an IDH1 peptide vaccine. As DNA, the CDR3 is TGTGCCAGCAGGCCTTCTGGGCGAGGCGAGACCCAGTACTTC. It encodes CASRPSGRGETQYF.